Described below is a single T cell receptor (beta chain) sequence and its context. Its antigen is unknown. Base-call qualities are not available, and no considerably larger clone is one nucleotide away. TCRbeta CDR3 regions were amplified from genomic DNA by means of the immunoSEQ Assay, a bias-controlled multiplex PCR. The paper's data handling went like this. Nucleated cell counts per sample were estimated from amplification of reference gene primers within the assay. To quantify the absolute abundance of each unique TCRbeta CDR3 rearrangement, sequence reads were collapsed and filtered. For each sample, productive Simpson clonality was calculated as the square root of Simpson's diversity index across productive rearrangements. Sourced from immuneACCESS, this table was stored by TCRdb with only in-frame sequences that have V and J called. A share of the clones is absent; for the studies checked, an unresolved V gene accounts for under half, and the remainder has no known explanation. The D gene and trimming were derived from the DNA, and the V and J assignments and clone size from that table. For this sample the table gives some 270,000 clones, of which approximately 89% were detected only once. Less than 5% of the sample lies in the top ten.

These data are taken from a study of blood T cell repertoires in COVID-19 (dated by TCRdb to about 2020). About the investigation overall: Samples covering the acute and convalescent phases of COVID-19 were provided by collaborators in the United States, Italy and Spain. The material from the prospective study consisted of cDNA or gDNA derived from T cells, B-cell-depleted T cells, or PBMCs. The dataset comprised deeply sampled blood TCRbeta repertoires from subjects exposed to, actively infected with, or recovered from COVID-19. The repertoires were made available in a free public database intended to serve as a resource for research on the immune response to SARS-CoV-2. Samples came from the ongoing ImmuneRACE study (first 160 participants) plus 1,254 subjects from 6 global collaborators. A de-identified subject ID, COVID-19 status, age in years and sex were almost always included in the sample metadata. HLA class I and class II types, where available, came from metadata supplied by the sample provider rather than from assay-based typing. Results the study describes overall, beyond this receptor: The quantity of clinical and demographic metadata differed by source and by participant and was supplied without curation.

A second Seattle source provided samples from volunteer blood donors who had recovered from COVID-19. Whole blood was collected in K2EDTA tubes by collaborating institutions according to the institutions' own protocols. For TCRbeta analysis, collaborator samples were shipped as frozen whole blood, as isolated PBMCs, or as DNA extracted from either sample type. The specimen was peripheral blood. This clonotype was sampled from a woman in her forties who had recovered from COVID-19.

The sequence in DNA is TGTGCCAGCAGTGTTTTGGGCCAAGGGGAAGGCTACACCTTC. Translated, it gives CASSVLGQGEGYTF. Recombination linked TRBV2 to TRBJ1-2, with TRBD1 tentatively as D gene (5 bases match). Including cysteine and phenylalanine, the CDR3 has 14 amino acids. Just the 42-base CDR3 DNA is kept, in frame starting at base 1. V is clipped by 4 bases and J by 8 bases, and the sequence between their germline boundaries is 17 bases long. CDR1 SNHLY and CDR2 FYNNEI are derived from the germline V gene. With all but the CDR3 taken from the reference TRBV2 and TRBJ1-2 genes, the full variable domain is: EPEVTQTPSHQVTQMGQEVILRCVPISNHLYFYWYRQILGQKVEFLVSFYNNEISEKSEIFDDQFSVERPDGSNFTLKIRSTKLEDSAMYFCASSVLGQGEGYTFGSGTRLTVV.